The 24 T cell receptor beta chains below all came from one sample that was sequenced in a study of siplizumab effects on memory and regulatory T cells (dated by TCRdb to about 2019). Library preparation was by the immunoSEQ multiplex PCR assay. The table was pulled from immuneACCESS by TCRdb, which kept in-frame rearrangements only. Such tables lose some clones; where checked, under half of the loss comes from unresolved V genes, and the rest has no known cause. Recorded for this sample are approximately 60,000 clones; less than 80% of them occurred a single time. The ten largest account for roughly 0.4% of the sample. The material sequenced was memory CD4+ T cells sorted from blood. This sample's cell subset or site label indicates: unstimulated CD4+ memory T cells. The source of these receptors is a human donor in good health.

The chain carries TRBV2 and TRBJ2-7; D uncertain. This CDR3 contains 13 residues. The V gene lost 6 bases and the J gene lost 7 bases, with 16 bases spanning the gap. Germline loops: CDR1 SNHLY, CDR2 FYNNEI. CDR3 sequence (DNA): TGTGCCAGCAGCCCCGGGCCCCCGAGGGAGCAGTACTTC. This translates into CASSPGPPREQYF.

This chain connects TRBV5-4 to TRBJ2-3; 7 nucleotides align to TRBD1. The CDR3 spans 15 residues. V lost 0 bases and J lost 6; bases outside the gene matches: 7. The V gene's germline CDR1 is SGHNT and CDR2 YYREEE (reference sequence). The CDR3 reads CASSLEGQPVDTQYF. The CDR3 DNA reads as TGTGCCAGCAGCTTGGAGGGACAGCCGGTGGATACGCAGTATTTT. The full variable domain, with the rest looked up from reference TRBV5-4 and TRBJ2-3, is ETGVTQSPTHLIKTRGQQVTLRCSSQSGHNTVSWYQQALGQGPQFIFQYYREEENGRGNFPPRFSGLQFPNYSSELNVNALELDDSALYLCASSLEGQPVDTQYFGPGTRLTVL.

The chain uses TRBV29-1 and TRBJ1-1, with D possibly matching TRBD1 (5 bases). This CDR3 has 15 amino acids. Germline V gene data show CDR1 as SQVTM and CDR2 as ANQGSEA. The germline V and J ends were trimmed by 3 bases and 1 base, with 15 bases remaining between them. This chain's CDR3 is CSVDSRVGGNTEAFF. Written as DNA, the CDR3 is TGCAGCGTTGACTCAAGGGTCGGGGGGAACACTGAAGCTTTCTTT.

The V gene is TRBV11-2, the J gene TRBJ2-1; possibly TRBD2 for D (7 bases). The CDR3 has 17 residues. Germline CDR1 and CDR2: SGHAT and FQNNGV. Trimming took off 5 bases at V and 0 bases at J, with 17 bases between the two ends. The CDR3 DNA reads as TGTGCCAGCAGCAAAAAGGGGGGGCCAAGCTCCTACAATGAGCAGTTCTTC. Translated: CASSKKGGPSSYNEQFF.

V gene TRBV29-1 combines with J gene TRBJ2-7, with D unclear. CDR1 SQVTM and CDR2 ANQGSEA come from the germline V gene. Trimming took off 1 base at V and 0 bases at J, with 7 bases between the two ends. CDR3 size: 13 residues. The CDR3, as DNA: TGCAGCGTTGAAGGGGCACGCTCCTACGAGCAGTACTTC. Amino acid sequence: CSVEGARSYEQYF.

The CDR3 sequence: CASGPGSSGNTIYF. The CDR3 DNA follows: TGTGCCAGCGGACCAGGGAGCTCTGGAAACACCATATATTTT. The chain couples TRBV25-1 to TRBJ1-3; D may be TRBD1 (5 bases). The length of the CDR3 is 14 residues. The V gene lost 8 bases and the J gene lost 0 bases, with 11 bases spanning the gap. CDR1 MGHDK and CDR2 SYGVNS come from the germline V gene.

The gene calls are TRBV19 and TRBJ1-1; perhaps TRBD1 as D (6 bases). CDR3 size: 14 residues. V shed 5 bases and J shed 1 base, with 11 bases lying between them. Germline V CDR1 and CDR2: LNHDA, SQIVND (reference sequence). In nucleotides, the CDR3 is TGTGCCAGTAGTGCAATACAGGGGAACACTGAAGCTTTCTTT. This gives the protein CASSAIQGNTEAFF.

This clone came up a few times. The chain is built from TRBV7-9 and TRBJ1-4, with 8 bases lining up with TRBD1. CDR1 is SEHNR, CDR2 FQNEAQ, per germline (reference sequence). There are 14 residues in the CDR3. With V trimmed by 4 bases and J by 7 bases, 5 bases remained unmatched. The CDR3 protein is CASSSGGSAEKLFF. Written as DNA, the CDR3 is TGTGCCAGCAGCTCAGGGGGCTCGGCTGAAAAACTGTTTTTT.

This chain connects TRBV7-2 to TRBJ1-2, with unresolved D. The CDR3 has 14 residues. V was pared by 2 bases and J by 4 bases, with 11 bases between. Germline-derived CDR1 and CDR2 are SGHTA and FQGNSA. The CDR3 is CASSLRERAYGYTF. For the CDR3, the DNA is TGTGCCAGCAGCTTACGGGAGAGGGCCTATGGCTACACCTTC.

The chain has TRBV15 and TRBJ1-1, with a weak D call TRBD1 (5 bases). V dropped 0 bases and J dropped 5 bases, with 13 bases sitting between them. Germline V gene lookup returns CDR1 LNHNV and CDR2 YYDKDF (reference sequence). This CDR3 has 15 amino acids. The CDR3, as DNA: TGTGCCACCAGCAGAGATGTTGGGGCAGGGACTGAAGCTTTCTTT. This gives the protein CATSRDVGAGTEAFF.

A single count supports this clone. CDR3 residues: CASSASGLAGAPFTDTQYF. The CDR3 nucleotides are TGTGCCAGCAGCGCATCAGGACTAGCGGGGGCACCCTTCACAGATACGCAGTATTTT. The chain links TRBV7-6 to TRBJ2-3; 13 nucleotides agree with TRBD2. With 5 bases clipped from V and 2 bases from J, the junction kept 13 bases outside the gene matches. CDR3 size: 19 residues. In germline, CDR1 is SGHVS, CDR2 FNYEAQ.

J is TRBJ1-5 and V is TRBV19; possible D gene TRBD1, 5 bases. Germline loops: CDR1 LNHDA, CDR2 SQIVND (reference sequence). V was cut by 7 bases and J by 7 bases, with 23 bases left in between. The CDR3 has 16 residues. In DNA form, the CDR3 reads TGTGCCAGTATTGAGTCCGGGGCCGCGGGGTACCAGCCCCAGCATTTT. This translates into CASIESGAAGYQPQHF.

This sequence joins TRBV6-1 and TRBJ2-5, with 10 bases that match TRBD2. The CDR3 contains 16 residues. V trimming: 4 bases; J trimming: 5 bases; junction bases outside the gene matches: 10. CDR1 and CDR2 (germline): MNHNS, SASEGT. The CDR3 coding sequence is TGTGCCAGCAGTGCCAAGTCTAGCGGGGGTAGCGAGACCCAGTACTTC. Its protein product is CASSAKSSGGSETQYF.

The chain couples TRBV10-3 to TRBJ2-1; TRBD1 matches at 11 bases. Per germline, CDR1 ENHRY and CDR2 SYGVKD. There are 15 residues in the CDR3. J was trimmed by 7 bases and V by 2 bases; bases with no gene match: 4. CDR3 in DNA: TGTGCCATCAGTGAGGATGGACAGGGGGCGAATGAGCAGTTCTTC. Its protein is CAISEDGQGANEQFF.

The chain combines TRBV7-9 with TRBJ1-3, with 9 bases lining up with TRBD1. This CDR3 is 16 amino acids long. J was trimmed by 4 bases and V by 5 bases; bases with no gene match: 9. Germline V gives CDR1 SEHNR, CDR2 FQNEAQ (reference sequence). Here the CDR3 reads CASSHGGQGIGNTIYF. CDR3 coding DNA: TGTGCCAGCAGCCACGGTGGACAGGGGATAGGAAACACCATATATTTT. The full variable domain, its missing parts supplied by reference TRBV7-9 and TRBJ1-3, is DTGVSQNPRHKITKRGQNVTFRCDPISEHNRLYWYRQTLGQGPEFLTYFQNEAQLEKSRLLSDRFSAERPKGSFSTLEIQRTEQGDSAMYLCASSHGGQGIGNTIYFGEGSWLTVV.

The chain links TRBV4-1 to TRBJ1-4; a weak D match, TRBD1 (5 bases). Trimming took off 1 base at V and 0 bases at J, with 6 bases between the two ends. The CDR3 has 15 amino acids. The germline CDR1 and CDR2 sequences are MGHRA and YSYEKL. CDR3 bases: TGCGCCAGCAGCCAAGGACAGTCAACTAATGAAAAACTGTTTTTT. It translates to CASSQGQSTNEKLFF.

V gene TRBV5-8 combines with J gene TRBJ1-1; a weak D match, TRBD1 (5 bases). The ends were cut back, 1 base at V and 2 bases at J, with 12 bases in the middle. The CDR3 covers 15 residues. Germline CDR1 SGHTS, CDR2 YDEGEE. This CDR3 reads CASSLYGGANTEAFF. CDR3 coding DNA: TGTGCCAGCAGCTTGTACGGGGGAGCCAACACTGAAGCTTTCTTT.

The rearrangement uses TRBV5-6 and TRBJ2-1; the match to TRBD1 covers 9 bases. The germline V gene encodes CDR1 SGHDT and CDR2 YYEEEE. The trim removed 4 bases at V and 8 bases at J, leaving 13 bases unmatched. The length of the CDR3 is 16 residues. The CDR3: CASSLLSGTGLYEQFF. The CDR3 nucleotides read TGTGCCAGCAGCCTTTTATCCGGGACAGGGTTGTATGAGCAGTTCTTC. The complete variable domain, with remaining parts taken from reference TRBV5-6 and TRBJ2-1, reads DAGVTQSPTHLIKTRGQQVTLRCSPKSGHDTVSWYQQALGQGPQFIFQYYEEEERQRGNFPDRFSGHQFPNYSSELNVNALLLGDSALYLCASSLLSGTGLYEQFFGPGTRLTVL.

V and J are TRBV7-6 and TRBJ2-1, with TRBD1 matching over 8 bases. Per the germline V gene, CDR1 is SGHVS and CDR2 is FNYEAQ. The length of the CDR3 is 14 residues. The junction had 8 bases not matched to a gene; V was cut back by 5 bases and J by 8 bases. This CDR3 is CASSNLQGAHEQFF. Written as DNA, the CDR3 is TGTGCCAGCAGCAACCTCCAGGGGGCGCATGAGCAGTTCTTC.

This clone has just one count. This chain uses TRBV4-1 with TRBJ2-1; TRBD1 aligns across 9 bases. The CDR3 is 16 residues long. Looked up from germline, CDR1 is MGHRA and CDR2 is YSYEKL. V trimming: 5 bases; J trimming: 4 bases; junction bases outside the gene matches: 9. CDR3 residues: CASSWGGQGPYNEQFF. CDR3 nucleotide sequence: TGCGCCAGCAGCTGGGGGGGACAGGGACCTTACAATGAGCAGTTCTTC.

The genes are TRBV5-1 and TRBJ2-6; D gene ambiguous. CDR3 length: 16 residues. The germline V gene encodes CDR1 SGHRS and CDR2 YFSETQ. Trimming took off 0 bases at V and 4 bases at J, with 11 bases between the two ends. CDR3 amino acids: CASSLAAWAGANVLTF. CDR3 sequence (DNA): TGCGCCAGCAGCTTGGCCGCGTGGGCCGGGGCCAACGTCCTGACTTTC.

The gene calls are TRBV5-4 and TRBJ2-2; 8 nucleotides match TRBD2. In germline, CDR1 is SGHNT, CDR2 YYREEE (reference sequence). V lost 0 bases to trimming and J lost 7 bases; unmatched junction nucleotides: 8. CDR3 size: 16 residues. CDR3 residues: CASSLADGGAIGELFF. CDR3 in DNA: TGTGCCAGCAGCTTGGCGGACGGGGGGGCCATCGGGGAGCTGTTTTTT.

CDR3 in amino acids: CASSSGDIKAYEQYF. The CDR3 region has the DNA TGTGCCAGCAGCTCAGGGGACATCAAAGCCTACGAGCAGTACTTC. The chain links TRBV11-3 to TRBJ2-7, with a tentative D call TRBD1 (6 bases). V was pared by 4 bases and J by 2 bases, with 15 bases between. Per germline, CDR1 SGHNT and CDR2 YENEEA. The CDR3 is 15 residues long.

To note about this clone: Other DNA sequences of this sample code for an identical CDR3. V is TRBV11-3 and J is TRBJ2-7; D is perhaps TRBD2 (5 bases). The CDR3 totals 11 residues. The V gene lost 5 bases and the J gene lost 3 bases, with 5 bases spanning the gap. CDR1 and CDR2 (germline): SGHNT, YENEEA. CDR3: CASSRGYEQYF. CDR3 bases: TGTGCCAGCAGCCGGGGCTACGAGCAGTACTTC.